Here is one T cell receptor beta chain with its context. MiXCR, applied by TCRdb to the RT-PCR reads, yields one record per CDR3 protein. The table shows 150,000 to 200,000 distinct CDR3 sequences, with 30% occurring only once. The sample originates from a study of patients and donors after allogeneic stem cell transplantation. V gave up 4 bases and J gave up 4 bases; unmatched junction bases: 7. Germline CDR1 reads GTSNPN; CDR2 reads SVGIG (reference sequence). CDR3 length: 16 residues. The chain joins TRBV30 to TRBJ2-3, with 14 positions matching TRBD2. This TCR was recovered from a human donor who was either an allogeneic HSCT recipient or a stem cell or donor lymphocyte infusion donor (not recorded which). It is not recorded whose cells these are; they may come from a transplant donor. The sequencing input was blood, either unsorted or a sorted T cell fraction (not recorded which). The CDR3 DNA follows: TGTGCCTGGAATACCGGGACTAGCGGGAGAGCAGATACGCAGTATTTT. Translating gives CAWNTGTSGRADTQYF.